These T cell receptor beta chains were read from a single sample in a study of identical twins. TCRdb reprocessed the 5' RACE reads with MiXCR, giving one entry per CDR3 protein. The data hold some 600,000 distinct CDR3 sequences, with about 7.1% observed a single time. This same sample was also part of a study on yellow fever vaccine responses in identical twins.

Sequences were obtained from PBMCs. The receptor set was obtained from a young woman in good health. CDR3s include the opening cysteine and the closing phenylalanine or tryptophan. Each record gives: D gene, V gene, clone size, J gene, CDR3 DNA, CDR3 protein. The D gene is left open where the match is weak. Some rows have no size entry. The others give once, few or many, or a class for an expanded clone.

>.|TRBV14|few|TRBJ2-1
TGTGCCAGCAGTTGGGGGAGTTACGAGCAGTTCTTC
CASSWGSYEQFF
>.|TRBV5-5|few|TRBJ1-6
TGTGCCAGCAGCTTGGCCGTAGCCTTAAGTGGTTCACCCCTCCACTTT
CASSLAVALSGSPLHF
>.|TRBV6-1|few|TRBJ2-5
TGTGCCAGCAGTGAGTCCACGGCAAAAGAGACCCAGTACTTC
CASSESTAKETQYF
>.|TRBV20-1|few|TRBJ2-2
TGCAGTGTTTCCGCGGCCACCGGGGAGCTGTTTTTT
CSVSAATGELFF
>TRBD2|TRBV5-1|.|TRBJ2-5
TGCGCCAGCAGCTTGACGGCTAGCGGCCAAGAGACCCAGTACTTC
CASSLTASGQETQYF
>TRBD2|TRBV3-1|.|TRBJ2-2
TGTGCCTGCAGCCCGACTAGCGGGGGGCTCGGCACCGGGGAGCTGTTTTTT
CACSPTSGGLGTGELFF
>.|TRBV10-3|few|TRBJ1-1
TGTGCCATCAGTGAAAGGGCAGCGTACACTGAAGCTTTCTTT
CAISERAAYTEAFF
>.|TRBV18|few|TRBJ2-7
TGTGCCAGCTCACCAGCCGACTACGAGCAGTACTTC
CASSPADYEQYF
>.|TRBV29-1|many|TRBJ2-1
TGCAGCGTTGAAGGGAGGACCGAGCACAATGAGCAGTTCTTC
CSVEGRTEHNEQFF
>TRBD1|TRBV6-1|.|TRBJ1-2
TGTGCCAGCAGCGATCTGACAGGGCTTTATGGCTACACCTTC
CASSDLTGLYGYTF
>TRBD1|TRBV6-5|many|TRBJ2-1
TGTGCCAGCAGGTTAGGATCCGGGACAGGGGGTGAGCAGTTCTTC
CASRLGSGTGGEQFF
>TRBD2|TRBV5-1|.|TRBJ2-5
TGCGCCAGCGGAAGGATAGCGGGAGTTGTAGAGACCCAGTACTTC
CASGRIAGVVETQYF
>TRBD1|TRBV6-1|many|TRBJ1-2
TGTGCCAGCAAGGGACAGACCTACTATGGCTACACCTTC
CASKGQTYYGYTF
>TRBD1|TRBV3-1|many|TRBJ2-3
TGTGCCAGCAGCCAGACGACAGGGGCAGATACGCAGTATTTT
CASSQTTGADTQYF
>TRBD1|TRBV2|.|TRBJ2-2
TGTGCCAGCAGTGCCCGGACAGGGTCGGGAACCGGGGAGCTGTTTTTT
CASSARTGSGTGELFF
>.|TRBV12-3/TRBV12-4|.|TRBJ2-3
TGTGCCAGCAGTTTAGTAATGGGGTCCCCGCTCTCAGATACGCAGTATTTT
CASSLVMGSPLSDTQYF
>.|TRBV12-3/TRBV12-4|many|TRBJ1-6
TGTGCCAGCAGTTTACTTGAAGGGTTTCTTTCACCCCTCCACTTT
CASSLLEGFLSPLHF
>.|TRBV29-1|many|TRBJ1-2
TGCAGCGTTGAAGGTCGGGGGGTTGACTATGGCTACACCTTC
CSVEGRGVDYGYTF
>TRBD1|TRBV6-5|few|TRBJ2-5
TGTGCCAGCAGTTACGGGGACAGGGGAGGAGAGACCCAGTACTTC
CASSYGDRGGETQYF
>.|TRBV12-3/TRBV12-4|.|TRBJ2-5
TGTGCCAGCAGGGCGCATGAACTAGGGTTTCAAGAGACCCAGTACTTC
CASRAHELGFQETQYF
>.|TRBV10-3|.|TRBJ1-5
TGTGCCATCAGTGCCGATAATCAGCCCCAGCATTTT
CAISADNQPQHF
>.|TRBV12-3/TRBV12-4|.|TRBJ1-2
TGTGCCAGCAGTTTGAGGTTTACGGACTATGGCTACACCTTC
CASSLRFTDYGYTF
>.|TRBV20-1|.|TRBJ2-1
TGCAGTGCTAGAGAATTGACGATATACAATGAGCAGTTCTTC
CSARELTIYNEQFF
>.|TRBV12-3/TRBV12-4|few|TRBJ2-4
TGTGCCAGCAGTTTTAATCCGAAAAACATTCAGTACTTC
CASSFNPKNIQYF